Below are 29 T cell receptor beta chains sequenced from a single sample in a study of shared clonotypes between healthy human individuals. Profiled with immunoSEQ multiplex PCR; TCRdb holds only in-frame clones, not every one. The sample holds 2 million to 2.5 million clones, 85% to 95% seen once. Material for sequencing was naive CD4+ T cells from PBMCs. Sample subset: CD45RA+ positively selected. Receptors were obtained from a man between 18 and 29 years old in good health. Some clones in this sample may be carry-over from other donors' samples.

The gene calls are TRBV2 and TRBJ2-5, with no clear D. Deletions cut 2 bases from V and 0 bases from J, with 7 bases between. Germline loops: CDR1 SNHLY, CDR2 FYNNEI. The CDR3 is made up of 14 amino acids. DNA for the CDR3: TGTGCCAGCAGTGAACGGGCTTACCAAGAGACCCAGTACTTC. Its translation is CASSERAYQETQYF.

V is TRBV28 and J is TRBJ2-5; a weak D match, TRBD1 (5 bases). Trimming left V 4 bases short and J 6 bases short, with 12 bases between. The CDR3 contains 13 residues. Germline-derived CDR1 and CDR2 are MDHEN and SYDVKM. This CDR3 is CASSWSGMQTQYF. The CDR3 DNA reads TGTGCCAGCAGTTGGTCAGGGATGCAGACCCAGTACTTC.

For the CDR3, the DNA is TGTGCCAGCAGCTCCACCAGACTATTCGGCTCCTACAATGAGCAGTTCTTC. Amino acids: CASSSTRLFGSYNEQFF. This rearrangement joins TRBV7-2 to TRBJ2-1; a possible D gene is TRBD2 (5 bases). The CDR3 is 17 amino acids. The germline CDR1 and CDR2 sequences are SGHTA and FQGNSA. V lost 4 bases to trimming and J lost 0 bases, with 16 bases between them. Variable domain in full (rest from reference TRBV7-2 and TRBJ2-1): GAGVSQSPSNKVTEKGKDVELRCDPISGHTALYWYRQSLGQGLEFLIYFQGNSAPDKSGLPSDRFSAERTGGSVSTLTIQRTQQEDSAVYLCASSSTRLFGSYNEQFFGPGTRLTVL.

Worth noting for this clone: The sample has other DNA sequences that encode this CDR3 too. The V call is TRBV9, the J call TRBJ2-5, with 7 bases aligning to TRBD2. The J segment lost 2 bases and the V segment lost 2 bases, leaving 6 bases of the junction unmatched. The CDR3 loop spans 15 amino acids. CDR1 is SGDLS, CDR2 YYNGEE, per germline. CDR3 amino acids: CASSVLAGLQETQYF. As DNA, the CDR3 is TGTGCCAGCAGCGTTTTAGCGGGTCTACAAGAGACCCAGTACTTC. The variable domain in full, completed from reference TRBV9 and TRBJ2-5, reads DSGVTQTPKHLITATGQRVTLRCSPRSGDLSVYWYQQSLDQGLQFLIQYYNGEERAKGNILERFSAQQFPDLHSELNLSSLELGDSALYFCASSVLAGLQETQYFGPGTRLLVL.

The chain employs TRBV27 and TRBJ2-7, with D possibly being TRBD2 (6 bases). Germline V lookup: CDR1 MNHEY, CDR2 SMNVEV (reference sequence). The V gene lost 4 bases and the J gene lost 7 bases, with 29 bases spanning the gap. The CDR3 spans 18 residues. CDR3 region: CASSSIRGRVPVLGEQYF. The CDR3 coding sequence is TGTGCCAGCAGTTCAATACGGGGGAGAGTCCCGGTTTTAGGGGAGCAGTACTTC.

As for this clone: The same CDR3 arises from other DNA sequences in this sample as well. The rearrangement joins TRBV7-9 to TRBJ2-1; the D call may be TRBD1 or TRBD2 (5 bases each). This CDR3 has 14 residues. Germline V gene lookup returns CDR1 SEHNR and CDR2 FQNEAQ (reference sequence). V dropped 4 bases and J dropped 4 bases, with 11 bases sitting between them. In DNA, the CDR3 is TGTGCCAGCAGCTCAAGAGGGGCGTACAATGAGCAGTTCTTC. Translation: CASSSRGAYNEQFF. Full variable domain (outside the CDR3, taken from reference TRBV7-9 and TRBJ2-1): DTGVSQNPRHKITKRGQNVTFRCDPISEHNRLYWYRQTLGQGPEFLTYFQNEAQLEKSRLLSDRFSAERPKGSFSTLEIQRTEQGDSAMYLCASSSRGAYNEQFFGPGTRLTVL.

A note on this clone: This sample includes further DNA sequences coding for the same CDR3. V usage is TRBV6-1 and J usage is TRBJ2-7; 13 bases line up with TRBD2. The ends lost 4 bases at V and 3 bases at J; junction bases unmatched: 0. Germline CDR1 is MNHNS and CDR2 is SASEGT. The CDR3 spans 14 residues. The CDR3: CASSGTSGSYEQYF. CDR3 coding DNA: TGTGCCAGCAGTGGGACTAGCGGGAGCTACGAGCAGTACTTC.

V gene TRBV11-3 combines with J gene TRBJ2-5; D is perhaps TRBD1 or TRBD2 (6 bases each). The CDR3 totals 15 residues. Trimming removed 1 base from V and 4 bases from J, with 13 bases in between. The germline CDR1 and CDR2 sequences are SGHNT and YENEEA. The CDR3 is CASSLAGGQGETQYF. Here the CDR3 DNA reads TGTGCCAGCAGCTTAGCTGGGGGGCAGGGAGAGACCCAGTACTTC.

The CDR3, as DNA: TGTGCCAGCAGCCGCCCGGGACTAGCGGGAGCTTCTAGCACAGATACGCAGTATTTT. Its translation: CASSRPGLAGASSTDTQYF. V is TRBV7-8 and J is TRBJ2-3; 14 bases line up with TRBD2. The CDR3 spans 19 residues. After removal of 5 bases from V and 0 bases from J, the junction contained 10 bases not matched to a gene. The germline V gene has CDR1 SGHVS and CDR2 FQNEAQ.

This chain links TRBV19 with TRBJ2-1; D call uncertain. V lost 5 bases and J lost 5, with 10 bases in between. Germline V gene sequence: CDR1 LNHDA, CDR2 SQIVND (reference sequence). The CDR3 loop spans 13 amino acids. This CDR3 reads CASSVGRNNEQFF. DNA of the CDR3: TGTGCCAGTAGTGTTGGCAGGAACAATGAGCAGTTCTTC.

This sequence joins TRBV18 and TRBJ2-6, with D possibly matching TRBD2 (5 bases). CDR3 size: 14 residues. The ends were cut back, 2 bases at V and 10 bases at J, with 12 bases in the middle. The germline CDR1 and CDR2 sequences are KGHSH and LQKENI. CDR3 loop: CASSPFGVGNVLTF. Here the CDR3 DNA reads TGTGCCAGCTCACCATTCGGGGTTGGGAACGTCCTGACTTTC.

The genes are TRBV5-1 and TRBJ1-4; no definite D call. Germline loops: CDR1 SGHRS, CDR2 YFSETQ. CDR3 size: 14 residues. Trimming took 2 bases from V and 7 from J, leaving 12 bases between them. Written as DNA, the CDR3 is TGCGCCAGCAGCTTCGGCCGAGAAGGTGAAAAACTGTTTTTT. Translating it yields CASSFGREGEKLFF. Using reference TRBV5-1 and TRBJ1-4 for the parts outside the CDR3, the full variable domain is KAGVTQTPRYLIKTRGQQVTLSCSPISGHRSVSWYQQTPGQGLQFLFEYFSETQRNKGNFPGRFSGRQFSNSRSEMNVSTLELGDSALYLCASSFGREGEKLFFGSGTQLSVL.

The chain is built from TRBV28 and TRBJ2-5; 11 positions match TRBD1. Trimming at V came to 6 bases and at J to 5 bases, leaving 5 bases not matched to a gene. CDR1 and CDR2 from the germline V gene are MDHEN and SYDVKM. The CDR3 totals 14 residues. The CDR3 sequence is CASRSGTGGETQYF. DNA of the CDR3: TGTGCCAGCAGGTCCGGGACAGGGGGGGAGACCCAGTACTTC.

About this clone itself: Within the sample, other DNA sequences also encode this same CDR3. The J gene is TRBJ1-3, the V gene TRBV5-1; no firm D call. CDR1 is SGHRS, CDR2 YFSETQ, per germline. Trimming shortened V by 0 bases and J by 1 base, and 5 bases separated the two germline ends. The CDR3 spans 14 residues. The DNA of the CDR3 is TGCGCCAGCAGCTTGGACGGGTCTGGAAACACCATATATTTT. Protein: CASSLDGSGNTIYF.

The rearrangement links TRBV5-4 to TRBJ2-5, with a tentative D call TRBD2 (5 bases). Looked up from germline, CDR1 is SGHNT and CDR2 is YYREEE (reference sequence). V was shortened by 0 bases and J by 5 bases, with 11 bases between the two germline ends. CDR3 size: 14 residues. This CDR3 is CASSLAGSEETQYF. Written as DNA, the CDR3 is TGTGCCAGCAGCTTGGCTGGTAGCGAGGAGACCCAGTACTTC.

Of note for this clone: This CDR3 is also generated by other DNA sequences in the sample. The gene calls are TRBV9 and TRBJ2-3; TRBD2 matches at 7 bases. CDR1 SGDLS and CDR2 YYNGEE come from the germline V gene. CDR3 length equals 15 residues. After removal of 4 bases from V and 2 bases from J, the junction contained 7 bases not matched to a gene. The CDR3 protein is CASSPRDYNTDTQYF. CDR3 in DNA: TGTGCCAGCAGCCCCCGGGACTACAACACAGATACGCAGTATTTT.

The gene calls are TRBV2 and TRBJ1-5; the D gene is possibly TRBD1 (6 bases). Trimming removed 10 bases from V and 3 bases from J, with 13 bases in between. Germline V gene lookup returns CDR1 SNHLY and CDR2 FYNNEI. The CDR3 runs to 13 residues. The CDR3 loop is CATQGQNNQPQHF. The DNA of the CDR3 is TGTGCCACCCAAGGACAGAACAATCAGCCCCAGCATTTT.

CDR3 sequence (DNA): TGTGCCAGCAGCTTCGGGAGCGGAAACATTCAGTACTTC. Translating it yields CASSFGSGNIQYF. V is TRBV7-9 and J is TRBJ2-4; tentative D call: TRBD2 (6 bases). The CDR3 loop spans 13 amino acids. CDR1 and CDR2 (germline): SEHNR, FQNEAQ (reference sequence). Trimming left V 3 bases short and J 6 bases short, with 9 bases between.

This chain links TRBV10-1 with TRBJ1-1, with 7 bases lining up with TRBD1. V lost 6 bases and J lost 4; bases outside the gene matches: 5. Germline CDR1 and CDR2: WNHNN and SYGVQD (reference sequence). The CDR3 is 13 residues long. CDR3 loop: CASSEGASTEAFF. The CDR3 coding sequence is TGCGCCAGCAGCGAGGGGGCAAGCACTGAAGCTTTCTTT.

The chain uses TRBV28 and TRBJ1-1; D perhaps matches TRBD1 (5 bases). Germline values: CDR1 MDHEN, CDR2 SYDVKM. Trimming removed 1 base from V and 4 bases from J, with 19 bases in between. The CDR3 sequence is 17 residues long. The CDR3 loop is CASSLFGSGRKGTEAFF. CDR3 coding DNA: TGTGCCAGCAGTTTATTTGGATCAGGGAGAAAGGGCACTGAAGCTTTCTTT. Combining the CDR3 with reference TRBV28 and TRBJ1-1 gives the whole variable domain DVKVTQSSRYLVKRTGEKVFLECVQDMDHENMFWYRQDPGLGLRLIYFSYDVKMKEKGDIPEGYSVSREKKERFSLILESASTNQTSMYLCASSLFGSGRKGTEAFFGQGTRLTVV.

This chain joins TRBV28 and TRBJ1-4, with D possibly being TRBD1 (6 bases). The CDR3 is 14 residues long. Germline lookup yields CDR1 MDHEN and CDR2 SYDVKM. Trimming shortened V by 3 bases and J by 10 bases, and 15 bases separated the two germline ends. Here the CDR3 reads CASSFIREGGKLFF. As DNA, the CDR3 is TGTGCCAGCAGTTTTATCCGAGAGGGGGGAAAACTGTTTTTT.

This rearrangement joins TRBV28 to TRBJ1-1; 7 bases map to TRBD1. V lost 5 bases and J lost 0; bases outside the gene matches: 12. Germline-derived CDR1 and CDR2 are MDHEN and SYDVKM. CDR3 length equals 17 residues. CDR3 in amino acids: CASSIGGTTGLNTEAFF. The DNA for the CDR3 is TGTGCCAGCAGTATAGGGGGCACCACGGGCCTGAACACTGAAGCTTTCTTT.

The chain uses TRBV5-1 and TRBJ2-1, with 9 bases lining up with TRBD2. V lost 3 bases, J lost 7 bases, and 8 bases stayed unmatched. The CDR3 loop spans 15 amino acids. Germline assignment: CDR1 SGHRS and CDR2 YFSETQ. The CDR3 DNA follows: TGCGCCAGCAGCTGGAGCGCCGCGGGAGGGAATGAGCAGTTCTTC. Its translation: CASSWSAAGGNEQFF. The entire variable domain, with the rest obtained from reference TRBV5-1 and TRBJ2-1, is as follows: KAGVTQTPRYLIKTRGQQVTLSCSPISGHRSVSWYQQTPGQGLQFLFEYFSETQRNKGNFPGRFSGRQFSNSRSEMNVSTLELGDSALYLCASSWSAAGGNEQFFGPGTRLTVL.

The chain recombines TRBV29-1 with TRBJ2-1; a weak D match, TRBD1 (6 bases). CDR1 SQVTM and CDR2 ANQGSEA come from the germline V gene. The CDR3 sequence is 16 residues long. Trimming stripped 4 bases from V and 1 base from J, with 17 bases between. DNA of the CDR3: TGCAGCGTTGTCCCTTTTGGGGGCAATTCCTACAATGAGCAGTTCTTC. Translated, it gives CSVVPFGGNSYNEQFF.

This clone was observed a few times. The V and J genes are TRBV7-9 and TRBJ1-2; 7 bases line up with TRBD1. The CDR3 spans 14 residues. The junction had 4 bases not matched to a gene; V was cut back by 4 bases and J by 2 bases. Germline-derived CDR1 and CDR2 are SEHNR and FQNEAQ (reference sequence). The DNA of the CDR3 is TGTGCCAGCAGCTGGACAGGTATAAACTATGGCTACACCTTC. Translating gives CASSWTGINYGYTF.

V gene TRBV28 combines with J gene TRBJ2-1; D not resolved. V was shortened by 6 bases and J by 9 bases, with 9 bases between the two germline ends. Germline V lookup: CDR1 MDHEN, CDR2 SYDVKM. There are 11 residues in the CDR3. The CDR3 sequence is CASRIDGEQFF. In DNA form, the CDR3 reads TGTGCCAGCAGGATAGACGGTGAGCAGTTCTTC.

V is TRBV19 and J is TRBJ2-2, with D perhaps matching TRBD2 (5 bases). The CDR3 loop spans 14 amino acids. V dropped 4 bases and J dropped 2 bases, with 8 bases sitting between them. CDR1 is LNHDA, CDR2 SQIVND, per germline (reference sequence). CDR3 coding DNA: TGTGCCAGTAGTAACGGGGTTAACACCGGGGAGCTGTTTTTT. Encoded protein: CASSNGVNTGELFF. Together with reference TRBV19 and TRBJ2-2, the CDR3 gives the full variable domain: DGGITQSPKYLFRKEGQNVTLSCEQNLNHDAMYWYRQDPGQGLRLIYYSQIVNDFQKGDIAEGYSVSREKKESFPLTVTSAQKNPTAFYLCASSNGVNTGELFFGEGSRLTVL.

This chain connects TRBV5-1 to TRBJ1-2; 8 bases are shared with TRBD1. From germline, CDR1 is SGHRS and CDR2 YFSETQ. The CDR3 consists of 15 residues. Trimming at V came to 5 bases and at J to 2 bases, leaving 8 bases not matched to a gene. CDR3 coding DNA: TGCGCCAGCAGACATGGACAGGGAGACAACTATGGCTACACCTTC. Its translation is CASRHGQGDNYGYTF.

This clone has more than one count but fewer than ten. At the DNA level, this CDR3 is encoded by other sequences in the same sample as well. The V gene is TRBV18, the J gene TRBJ1-1, with TRBD1 as a possible D gene (5 bases). CDR3 length: 13 residues. Looked up from germline, CDR1 is KGHSH and CDR2 is LQKENI. Deletions cut 2 bases from V and 4 bases from J, with 8 bases between. The DNA of the CDR3 is TGTGCCAGCTCACCAGGGGCAGGCACTGAAGCTTTCTTT. It translates to CASSPGAGTEAFF.